This passage covers 28 T cell receptor beta chains from one sample sequenced in a study of OX40 agonist ivuxolimab in advanced cancers. Some clones are missing from TCRdb's copy, which holds only in-frame ones; the method was immunoSEQ multiplex PCR. This repertoire shows some 20,000 clones, 70% to 90% found once; its top ten account for about half. The sample consisted of CD4+ or CD8+ T cells sorted from blood, taken in a trial of the OX40 agonist ivuxolimab. Receptors originate from an adult with an advanced solid tumor such as melanoma, head and neck, liver or kidney cancer.

The V call is TRBV4-1, the J call TRBJ2-2; D gene ambiguous. The CDR3 contains 14 residues. The germline V and J ends were trimmed by 4 bases and 3 bases, with 9 bases remaining between them. Looked up from germline, CDR1 is MGHRA and CDR2 is YSYEKL. The chain's CDR3 is CASSLDGDTGELFF. CDR3 bases: TGCGCCAGCAGCCTCGACGGAGACACCGGGGAGCTGTTTTTT.

The chain couples TRBV9 to TRBJ1-3; TRBD1 is a possible D gene (5 bases). Trimming removed 4 bases at V and 0 bases at J, with 17 bases between. The CDR3 contains 17 residues. Germline values: CDR1 SGDLS, CDR2 YYNGEE. CDR3 amino acids: CASSPTDSQYSGNTIYF. CDR3 coding DNA: TGTGCCAGCAGCCCAACCGACAGTCAATACTCTGGAAACACCATATATTTT. Full variable domain (remainder filled in from reference TRBV9 and TRBJ1-3): DSGVTQTPKHLITATGQRVTLRCSPRSGDLSVYWYQQSLDQGLQFLIQYYNGEERAKGNILERFSAQQFPDLHSELNLSSLELGDSALYFCASSPTDSQYSGNTIYFGEGSWLTVV.

The CDR3 nucleotides read TGTGCCAGCAGCATAACCGAGGGGGCAAACGAGCAGTACTTC. The encoded protein is CASSITEGANEQYF. The rearrangement uses TRBV9 and TRBJ2-7; 7 nucleotides agree with TRBD1. J lost 5 bases, V lost 4 bases, and 9 bases had no gene match. The CDR3 totals 14 residues. From germline, CDR1 is SGDLS and CDR2 YYNGEE.

The rearrangement uses TRBV7-9 and TRBJ2-7, with D perhaps TRBD2 (5 bases). The germline V gene encodes CDR1 SEHNR and CDR2 FQNEAQ (reference sequence). The V gene lost 5 bases and the J gene lost 3 bases, with 8 bases spanning the gap. The CDR3 loop spans 12 amino acids. This CDR3 reads CASSRDYYEQYF. CDR3 coding DNA: TGTGCCAGCAGCCGTGACTACTACGAGCAGTACTTC.

V is TRBV19 and J is TRBJ2-3; a weak D match, TRBD1 (5 bases). Trimming pared 3 bases from V and 4 bases from J, leaving 14 bases between. CDR1 is LNHDA, CDR2 SQIVND, per germline (reference sequence). The CDR3 is 15 amino acids. In nucleotides, the CDR3 is TGTGCCAGTAGTATTCTGGGCAGGGTTGCAGATACGCAGTATTTT. Its protein product is CASSILGRVADTQYF.

The V call is TRBV18, the J call TRBJ2-3; 9 nucleotides agree with TRBD1. CDR1 is KGHSH and CDR2 is LQKENI in the germline V gene. The CDR3 runs to 17 residues. V trimming: 2 bases; J trimming: 0 bases; junction bases outside the gene matches: 6. This chain's CDR3 is CASSPGRDRESTDTQYF. The DNA for the CDR3 is TGTGCCAGCTCACCAGGTCGGGACAGGGAAAGCACAGATACGCAGTATTTT.

This clone was detected a few times. The CDR3 loop is CASSLGQGLYEQYF. DNA for the CDR3: TGTGCCAGCAGCTTGGGACAGGGATTGTACGAGCAGTACTTC. V and J are TRBV5-5 and TRBJ2-7, with 7 bases fitting TRBD1. The V gene's germline CDR1 is SGHKS and CDR2 YYEKEE (reference sequence). The length of the CDR3 is 14 residues. The ends lost 0 bases at V and 4 bases at J; junction bases unmatched: 4.

The table lists this clone with a few counts. V usage is TRBV29-1 and J usage is TRBJ2-3, with a weak D call TRBD2 (6 bases). Germline V gene data show CDR1 as SQVTM and CDR2 as ANQGSEA. Deletions cut 0 bases from V and 2 bases from J, with 12 bases between. The CDR3 covers 15 residues. CDR3 protein: CSVEERVAATDTQYF. For the CDR3, the DNA is TGCAGCGTTGAAGAGCGGGTAGCGGCCACAGATACGCAGTATTTT.

The V call is TRBV7-9, the J call TRBJ1-6; unclear D gene. From germline, CDR1 is SEHNR and CDR2 FQNEAQ (reference sequence). The CDR3 is 16 amino acids. Trimming shortened V by 5 bases and J by 4 bases, and 15 bases separated the two germline ends. The CDR3 sequence: CASSPARDTYNSPLHF. The CDR3 DNA is TGTGCCAGCAGCCCGGCCCGCGACACTTATAATTCACCCCTCCACTTT.

The chain is built from TRBV29-1 and TRBJ2-1; perhaps TRBD1 as D (5 bases). Trimming removed 2 bases from V and 3 bases from J, with 11 bases in between. The CDR3 length is 14 residues. Germline V gene data show CDR1 as SQVTM and CDR2 as ANQGSEA. The CDR3 loop reads CSVERAGHYNEQFF. In DNA, the CDR3 is TGCAGCGTTGAAAGGGCAGGGCACTACAATGAGCAGTTCTTC.

V usage is TRBV9 and J usage is TRBJ2-1; TRBD1 matches at 7 bases. The germline V gene encodes CDR1 SGDLS and CDR2 YYNGEE. The CDR3 covers 13 residues. V gave up 0 bases and J gave up 9 bases; unmatched junction bases: 3. CDR3 bases: TGTGCCAGCAGCGTAGGAGGGGGCGGTGAGCAGTTCTTC. It specifies CASSVGGGGEQFF.

The gene calls are TRBV27 and TRBJ2-7, with 9 bases fitting TRBD1. The germline V gene has CDR1 MNHEY and CDR2 SMNVEV (reference sequence). J gave up 2 bases and V 7 bases, and 6 bases lay outside the gene matches. CDR3 length: 14 amino acids. DNA for the CDR3: TGTGCCAGCATCCCCTGGACAGGGGCCTACGAGCAGTACTTC. It is translated as CASIPWTGAYEQYF.

The V call is TRBV5-1, the J call TRBJ2-2, with D possibly matching TRBD1 (6 bases). Deletions cut 7 bases from V and 5 bases from J, with 15 bases between. Germline CDR1 is SGHRS and CDR2 is YFSETQ. CDR3 length: 14 amino acids. This CDR3 is CASQAGARTGELFF. CDR3 in DNA: TGCGCCAGCCAGGCAGGGGCTCGGACCGGGGAGCTGTTTTTT.

The chain is built from TRBV7-9 and TRBJ1-1; D remains ambiguous. The CDR3 is made up of 15 amino acids. Germline lookup yields CDR1 SEHNR and CDR2 FQNEAQ (reference sequence). The V end lost 1 base, the J end lost 0 bases, and 9 bases lay between the germline ends. CDR3 sequence: CASSLGVGLNTEAFF. For the CDR3, the DNA is TGTGCCAGCAGCTTAGGGGTAGGGCTGAACACTGAAGCTTTCTTT.

This clone was seen just once. This sequence joins TRBV4-1 and TRBJ1-3; a possible D gene is TRBD1 (5 bases). CDR1 is MGHRA and CDR2 is YSYEKL in the germline V gene. The CDR3 is made up of 17 amino acids. V was pared by 0 bases and J by 0 bases, with 12 bases between. As DNA, the CDR3 is TGCGCCAGCAGCCAAGATGAGACAGCCACCTCTGGAAACACCATATATTTT. Translating gives CASSQDETATSGNTIYF.

V usage is TRBV5-4 and J usage is TRBJ1-1; 10 nucleotides line up with TRBD1. The germline CDR1 and CDR2 sequences are SGHNT and YYREEE (reference sequence). V shed 1 base and J 4 bases; nucleotides not matched to a gene: 7. This CDR3 has 16 amino acids. The CDR3 protein is CASSLILGTGATEAFF. CDR3 nucleotide sequence: TGTGCCAGCAGCTTGATTCTGGGGACAGGGGCCACTGAAGCTTTCTTT. Full variable domain (remainder filled in from reference TRBV5-4 and TRBJ1-1): ETGVTQSPTHLIKTRGQQVTLRCSSQSGHNTVSWYQQALGQGPQFIFQYYREEENGRGNFPPRFSGLQFPNYSSELNVNALELDDSALYLCASSLILGTGATEAFFGQGTRLTVV.

This chain joins TRBV9 and TRBJ2-3, with D perhaps matching TRBD2 (6 bases). The germline gives CDR1 SGDLS, CDR2 YYNGEE. This CDR3 region has 16 residues. The ends were cut back, 3 bases at V and 5 bases at J, with 19 bases in the middle. CDR3 in DNA: TGTGCCAGCAGCGCTGGGGGACTGTCAAATGAAGATACGCAGTATTTT. Translation: CASSAGGLSNEDTQYF.

The chain is built from TRBV6-1 and TRBJ2-7, with a weak D call TRBD2 (6 bases). Germline V lookup: CDR1 MNHNS, CDR2 SASEGT. Trimming removed 5 bases at V and 0 bases at J, with 11 bases between. The CDR3 runs 14 residues. The CDR3 nucleotides read TGTGCCAGCAGTAGCGGGCCTCTCTCCTACGAGCAGTACTTC. The encoded protein is CASSSGPLSYEQYF.

The rearrangement uses TRBV7-2 and TRBJ2-7; tentatively, D is TRBD2 (5 bases). Germline CDR1 is SGHTA and CDR2 is FQGNSA. V gave up 0 bases and J gave up 2 bases, with 8 bases separating them. The CDR3 is 14 amino acids. CDR3 sequence (DNA): TGTGCCAGCAGCTTAGCAGACTACGCCTACGAGCAGTACTTC. Protein product: CASSLADYAYEQYF.

The V gene is TRBV7-9, the J gene TRBJ2-7, with D perhaps TRBD2 (6 bases). There are 16 residues in the CDR3. Germline V CDR1 and CDR2: SEHNR, FQNEAQ (reference sequence). The germline V and J ends were trimmed by 2 bases and 0 bases, with 14 bases remaining between them. The CDR3 is CASSLTEGLSSYEQYF. The CDR3 DNA is TGTGCCAGCAGCTTAACCGAGGGACTCAGCTCCTACGAGCAGTACTTC.

This sequence joins TRBV4-3 and TRBJ2-5; unclear D gene. The CDR3 contains 12 residues. Germline V gene data show CDR1 as LGHNA and CDR2 as YSLEER. V gave up 1 base and J gave up 5 bases, with 5 bases separating them. CDR3 amino acids: CASSQGSETQYF. The CDR3 DNA reads as TGCGCCAGCAGCCAAGGTTCCGAGACCCAGTACTTC.

This clone occurred many times. V and J are TRBV13 and TRBJ2-4, with D possibly being TRBD1 (6 bases). V was trimmed by 1 base and J by 0 bases, leaving 10 bases between them. Germline V gene sequence: CDR1 PRHDT, CDR2 FYEKMQ (reference sequence). The CDR3 contains 16 residues. CDR3 protein: CASSLEGDLAKNIQYF. CDR3 DNA sequence: TGTGCCAGCAGCTTAGAGGGGGATCTAGCCAAAAACATTCAGTACTTC.

The chain joins TRBV30 to TRBJ2-5, with D tentatively TRBD1 or TRBD2 (5 bases each). Germline CDR1 is GTSNPN and CDR2 is SVGIG (reference sequence). The CDR3 contains 15 residues. The V end lost 0 bases, the J end lost 2 bases, and 13 bases lay between the germline ends. The CDR3 region is CAWSVWRTNQETQYF. CDR3 nucleotides: TGTGCCTGGAGTGTATGGAGGACAAATCAAGAGACCCAGTACTTC.

This chain connects TRBV19 to TRBJ2-7; D possibly corresponds to TRBD2 (6 bases). CDR1 is LNHDA and CDR2 is SQIVND in the germline V gene (reference sequence). The CDR3 length is 14 residues. V lost 8 bases to trimming and J lost 2 bases, with 16 bases between them. The CDR3 sequence: CASRSSGVAYEQYF. Here the CDR3 DNA reads TGTGCCAGTCGTTCTTCGGGGGTGGCCTACGAGCAGTACTTC.

This clone showed up just once. The J gene is TRBJ2-7, the V gene TRBV9; TRBD1 or TRBD2 may be the D gene (7 bases each). This CDR3 contains 14 residues. CDR1 is SGDLS and CDR2 is YYNGEE in the germline V gene. Trimming pared 6 bases from V and 4 bases from J, leaving 17 bases between. The CDR3 DNA sequence: TGTGCCAGCACCAGGGGGGGAGACACATACGAGCAGTACTTC. This codes for CASTRGGDTYEQYF.

V gene TRBV28 combines with J gene TRBJ2-2, with a tentative D call TRBD1 (5 bases). The CDR3 is 13 amino acids. The V gene lost 1 base and the J gene lost 6 bases, with 6 bases spanning the gap. Germline values: CDR1 MDHEN, CDR2 SYDVKM. Here the CDR3 DNA reads TGTGCCAGCAGTTTATACAGGCCCGGGGAGCTGTTTTTT. Amino acid sequence: CASSLYRPGELFF.

Comments on this clone: Other DNA sequences from this sample encode an identical CDR3 as well. The CDR3 DNA is TGTGCCAGCAGTTACGGCCCTGGGAACACTGAAGCTTTCTTT. Its protein product is CASSYGPGNTEAFF. This rearrangement joins TRBV6-5 to TRBJ1-1; D gene uncertain. There are 14 residues in the CDR3. CDR1 is MNHEY and CDR2 is SVGAGI in the germline V gene. V was clipped by 2 bases and J by 1 base, with 8 bases between them.

As for this clone: This specimen includes other DNA sequences encoding the same CDR3. This chain uses TRBV27 with TRBJ2-2; TRBD2 aligns across 8 bases. There are 17 residues in the CDR3. The germline gives CDR1 MNHEY, CDR2 SMNVEV (reference sequence). V lost 3 bases to trimming and J lost 5 bases; unmatched junction nucleotides: 11. The CDR3 DNA follows: TGTGCCAGCAGTTTGGGGGGCGTCGGGGGGGGAACCGGGGAGCTGTTTTTT. This sequence encodes CASSLGGVGGGTGELFF.